A selection of T cell receptor beta chains follows, all from one sample in a study of cytomegalovirus exposure and HLA in healthy donors. Assay: immunoSEQ multiplex PCR; the TCRdb copy retains only in-frame clones and omits some. The sample shows under 150,000 clones, around 83% of them seen only once. The sample consisted of PBMCs. The receptor source for this set is a girl aged 2-10 years in good health and CMV-seronegative. Each CDR3 is given with its conserved first and last residue. A D gene is named only where the DNA matches it firmly. Not all rows give a size; the values are once, few, many and, for expanded clones, a class.

size,V,J,D,DNA,CDR3
once,TRBV27,TRBJ2-4,TRBD2,TGTGCCAGCAGGGCGGGGGAGCTAGCCAAAAACATTCAGTACTTC,CASRAGELAKNIQYF
few,TRBV30,TRBJ2-1,TRBD1,TGTGCCTGGAGTGTTGACAGGGGCTCCTACAATGAGCAGTTCTTC,CAWSVDRGSYNEQFF
few,TRBV19,TRBJ2-7,-,TGTGCCAGTAGTGGGGGCAGGTACTCCTACGAGCAGTACTTC,CASSGGRYSYEQYF
-,TRBV21-1,TRBJ1-1,-,TGTGCCAGCAGCAAGGACAGGAACACTGAAGCTTTCTTT,CASSKDRNTEAFF
-,TRBV27,TRBJ1-2,-,TGTGCCAGCAGACCGTATTTGGGGGGGGCCGGCTACACCTTC,CASRPYLGGAGYTF
few,TRBV2,TRBJ1-4,-,TGTGCCAGCCGGGCAGGACTTAATGAAAAACTGTTTTTT,CASRAGLNEKLFF
-,TRBV30,TRBJ2-3,TRBD1,TGTGCCTGGAGTGCGGACAGGACAGATACGCAGTATTTT,CAWSADRTDTQYF
-,TRBV30,TRBJ2-5,TRBD2,TGTGCCTGGAAAGCCGACCGGGGTCTAGCGGTCCAAGAGACCCAGTACTTC,CAWKADRGLAVQETQYF
few,TRBV5-4,TRBJ1-1,TRBD1,TGTGCCAGCAGCCTGGAGGGGACAGGGGGCTATGAAGCTTTCTTT,CASSLEGTGGYEAFF
-,TRBV30,TRBJ2-1,TRBD2,TGTGCCTGGAGTTCCGGACTAGCGGGGGCGGATGAGCAGTTCTTC,CAWSSGLAGADEQFF